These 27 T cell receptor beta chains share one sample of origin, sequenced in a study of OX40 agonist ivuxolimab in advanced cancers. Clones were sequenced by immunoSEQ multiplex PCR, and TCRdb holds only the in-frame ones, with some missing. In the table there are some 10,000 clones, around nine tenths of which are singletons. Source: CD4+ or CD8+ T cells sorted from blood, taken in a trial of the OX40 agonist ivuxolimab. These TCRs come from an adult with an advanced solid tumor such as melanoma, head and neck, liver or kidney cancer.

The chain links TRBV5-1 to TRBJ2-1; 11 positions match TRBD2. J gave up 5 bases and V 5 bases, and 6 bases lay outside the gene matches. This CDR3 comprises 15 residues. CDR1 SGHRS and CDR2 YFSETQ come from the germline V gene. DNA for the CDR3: TGCGCCAGCAGGGAGACTAGCGGGGCTAACAATGAGCAGTTCTTC. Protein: CASRETSGANNEQFF.

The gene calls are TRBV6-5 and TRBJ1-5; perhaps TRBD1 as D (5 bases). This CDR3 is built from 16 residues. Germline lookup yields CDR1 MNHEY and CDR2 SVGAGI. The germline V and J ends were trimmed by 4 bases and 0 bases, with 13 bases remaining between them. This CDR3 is CASSSYRPDSNQPQHF. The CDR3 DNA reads TGTGCCAGCAGTTCCTACAGGCCGGATAGCAATCAGCCCCAGCATTTT.

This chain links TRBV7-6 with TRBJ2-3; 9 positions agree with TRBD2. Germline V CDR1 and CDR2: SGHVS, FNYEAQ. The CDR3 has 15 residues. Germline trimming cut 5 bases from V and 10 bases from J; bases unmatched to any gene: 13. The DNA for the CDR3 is TGTGCCAGCAGCCTCGGAGGGGGCGCGGGGGGGGCGCAGTATTTT. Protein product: CASSLGGGAGGAQYF.

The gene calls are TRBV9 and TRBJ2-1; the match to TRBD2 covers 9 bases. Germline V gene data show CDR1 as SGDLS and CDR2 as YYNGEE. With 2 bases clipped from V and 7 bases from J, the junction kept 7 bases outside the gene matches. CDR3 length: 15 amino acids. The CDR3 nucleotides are TGTGCCAGCAGCGTTTCTAGCGGGACGGGTAATGAGCAGTTCTTC. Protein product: CASSVSSGTGNEQFF. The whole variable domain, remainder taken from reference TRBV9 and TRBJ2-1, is DSGVTQTPKHLITATGQRVTLRCSPRSGDLSVYWYQQSLDQGLQFLIQYYNGEERAKGNILERFSAQQFPDLHSELNLSSLELGDSALYFCASSVSSGTGNEQFFGPGTRLTVL.

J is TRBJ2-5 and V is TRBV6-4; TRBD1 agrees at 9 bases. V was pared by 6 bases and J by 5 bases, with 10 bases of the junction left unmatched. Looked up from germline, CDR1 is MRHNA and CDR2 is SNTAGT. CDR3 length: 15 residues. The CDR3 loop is CASRAGQGVWETQYF. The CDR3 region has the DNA TGTGCCAGCAGGGCGGGACAGGGAGTGTGGGAGACCCAGTACTTC.

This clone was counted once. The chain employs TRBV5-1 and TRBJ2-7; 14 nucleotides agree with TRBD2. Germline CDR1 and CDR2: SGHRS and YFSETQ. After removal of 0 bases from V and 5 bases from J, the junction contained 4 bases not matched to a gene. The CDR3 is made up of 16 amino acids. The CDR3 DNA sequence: TGCGCCAGCAGCTTGGAACCGGGACTAGCGGGAGACGAGCAGTACTTC. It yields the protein CASSLEPGLAGDEQYF.

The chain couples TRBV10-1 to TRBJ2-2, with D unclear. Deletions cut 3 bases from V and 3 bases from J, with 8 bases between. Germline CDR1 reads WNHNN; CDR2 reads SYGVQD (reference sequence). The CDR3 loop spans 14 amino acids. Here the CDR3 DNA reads TGCGCCAGCAGTGAAGGGCGCGACACCGGGGAGCTGTTTTTT. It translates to CASSEGRDTGELFF.

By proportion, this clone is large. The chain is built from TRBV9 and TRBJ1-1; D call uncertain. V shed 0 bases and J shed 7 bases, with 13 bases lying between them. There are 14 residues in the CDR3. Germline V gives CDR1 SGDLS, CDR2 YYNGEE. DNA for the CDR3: TGTGCCAGCAGCGTAGCGTATCGGGGAGGTGAAGCTTTCTTT. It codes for CASSVAYRGGEAFF.

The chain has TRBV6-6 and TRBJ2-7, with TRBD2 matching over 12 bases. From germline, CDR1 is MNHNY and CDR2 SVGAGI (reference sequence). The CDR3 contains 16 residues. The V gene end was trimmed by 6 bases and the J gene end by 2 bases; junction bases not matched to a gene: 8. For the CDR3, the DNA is TGTGCCAGCAGGATACTAGCGGGAGGTGCCACCTACGAGCAGTACTTC. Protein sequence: CASRILAGGATYEQYF.

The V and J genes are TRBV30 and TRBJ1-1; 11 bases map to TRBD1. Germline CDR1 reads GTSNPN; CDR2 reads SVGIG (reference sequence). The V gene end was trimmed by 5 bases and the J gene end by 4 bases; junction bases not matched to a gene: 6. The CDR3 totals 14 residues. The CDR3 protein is CAWYTGTGGTEAFF. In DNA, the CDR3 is TGTGCCTGGTACACCGGGACAGGGGGCACTGAAGCTTTCTTT.

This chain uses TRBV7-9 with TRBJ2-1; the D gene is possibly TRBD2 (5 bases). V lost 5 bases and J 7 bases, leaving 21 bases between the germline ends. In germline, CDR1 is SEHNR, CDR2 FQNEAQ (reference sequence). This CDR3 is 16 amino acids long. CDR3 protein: CASSPRSGPGNNEQFF. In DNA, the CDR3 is TGTGCCAGCAGCCCGCGCAGCGGACCAGGAAATAATGAGCAGTTCTTC. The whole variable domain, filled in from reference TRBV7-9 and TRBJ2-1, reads DTGVSQNPRHKITKRGQNVTFRCDPISEHNRLYWYRQTLGQGPEFLTYFQNEAQLEKSRLLSDRFSAERPKGSFSTLEIQRTEQGDSAMYLCASSPRSGPGNNEQFFGPGTRLTVL.

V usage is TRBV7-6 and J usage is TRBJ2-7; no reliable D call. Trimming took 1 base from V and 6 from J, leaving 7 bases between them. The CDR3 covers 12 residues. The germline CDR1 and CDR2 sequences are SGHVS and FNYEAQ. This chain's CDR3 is CASSLGGVEQYF. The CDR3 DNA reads TGTGCCAGCAGCTTAGGAGGTGTCGAGCAGTACTTC.

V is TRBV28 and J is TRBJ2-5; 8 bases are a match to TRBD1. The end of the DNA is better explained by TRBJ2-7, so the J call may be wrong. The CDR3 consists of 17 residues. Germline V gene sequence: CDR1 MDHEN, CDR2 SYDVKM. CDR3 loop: CASSTTRQGWLSYEQYF. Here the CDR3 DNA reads TGTGCCAGCAGTACAACTAGACAGGGGTGGTTAAGCTACGAGCAGTACTTC.

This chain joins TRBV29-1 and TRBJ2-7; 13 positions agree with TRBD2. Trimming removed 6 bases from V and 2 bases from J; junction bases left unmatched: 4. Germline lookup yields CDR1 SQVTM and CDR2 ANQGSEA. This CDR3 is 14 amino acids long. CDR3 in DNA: TGCAGCGTAGAAACTAGCGGGGGGGCCTACGAGCAGTACTTC. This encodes CSVETSGGAYEQYF.

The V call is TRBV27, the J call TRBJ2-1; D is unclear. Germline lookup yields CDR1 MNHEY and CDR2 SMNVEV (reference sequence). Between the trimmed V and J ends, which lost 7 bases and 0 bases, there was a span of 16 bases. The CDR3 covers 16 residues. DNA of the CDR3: TGTGCCAGCATACCGACGGGTAAGAACTCCTACAATGAGCAGTTCTTC. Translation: CASIPTGKNSYNEQFF.

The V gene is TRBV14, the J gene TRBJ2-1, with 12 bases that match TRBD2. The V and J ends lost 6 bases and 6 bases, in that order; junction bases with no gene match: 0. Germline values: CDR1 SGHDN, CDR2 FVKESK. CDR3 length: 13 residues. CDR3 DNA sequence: TGTGCCAGCAGACTAGCGGGGGGCAATGAGCAGTTCTTC. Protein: CASRLAGGNEQFF.

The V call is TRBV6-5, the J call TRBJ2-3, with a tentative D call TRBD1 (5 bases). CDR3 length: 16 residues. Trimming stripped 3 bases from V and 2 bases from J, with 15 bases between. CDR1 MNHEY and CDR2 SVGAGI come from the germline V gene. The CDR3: CASSYSDRDFTDTQYF. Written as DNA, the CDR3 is TGTGCCAGCAGTTATTCTGACAGAGATTTCACAGATACGCAGTATTTT.

The CDR3: CASSTIDGSYEQYF. CDR3 nucleotide sequence: TGTGCCAGCAGTACCATCGACGGATCCTACGAGCAGTACTTC. The chain has TRBV2 and TRBJ2-7; D gene unclear. The length of the CDR3 is 14 residues. Germline V gene sequence: CDR1 SNHLY, CDR2 FYNNEI. V lost 5 bases and J 1 base, leaving 12 bases between the germline ends.

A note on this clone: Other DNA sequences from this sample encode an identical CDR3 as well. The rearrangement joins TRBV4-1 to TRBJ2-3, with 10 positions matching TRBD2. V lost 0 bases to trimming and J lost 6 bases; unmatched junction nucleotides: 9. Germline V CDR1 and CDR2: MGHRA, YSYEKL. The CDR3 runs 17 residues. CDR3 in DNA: TGCGCCAGCAGCCAAGAGGTGATAGCGGGAGGTACCGATACGCAGTATTTT. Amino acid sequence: CASSQEVIAGGTDTQYF.

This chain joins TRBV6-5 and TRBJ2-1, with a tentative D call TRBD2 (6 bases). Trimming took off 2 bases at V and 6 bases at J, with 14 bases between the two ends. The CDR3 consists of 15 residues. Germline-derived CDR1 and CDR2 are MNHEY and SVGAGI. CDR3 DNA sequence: TGTGCCAGCAGTTACGGACTCGGGGGAACCAATGAGCAGTTCTTC. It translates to CASSYGLGGTNEQFF.

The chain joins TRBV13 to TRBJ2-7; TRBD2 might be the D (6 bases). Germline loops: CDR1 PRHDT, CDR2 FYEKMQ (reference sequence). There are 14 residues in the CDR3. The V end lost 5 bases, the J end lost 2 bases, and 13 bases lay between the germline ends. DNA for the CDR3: TGTGCCAGCAGCCCGGAGGGACGGACCTACGAGCAGTACTTC. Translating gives CASSPEGRTYEQYF.

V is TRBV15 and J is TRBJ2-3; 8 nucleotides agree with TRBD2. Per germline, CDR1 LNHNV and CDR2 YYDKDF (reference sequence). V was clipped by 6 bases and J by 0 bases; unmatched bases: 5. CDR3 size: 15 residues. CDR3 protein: CATRRLATSTDTQYF. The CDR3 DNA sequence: TGTGCCACCAGACGACTAGCGACTAGCACAGATACGCAGTATTTT.

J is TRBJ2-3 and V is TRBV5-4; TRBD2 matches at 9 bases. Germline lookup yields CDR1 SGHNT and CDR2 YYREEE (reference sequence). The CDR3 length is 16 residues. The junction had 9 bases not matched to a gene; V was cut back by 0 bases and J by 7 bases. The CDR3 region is CASSLVRGRAPNTQYF. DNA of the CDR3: TGTGCCAGCAGCTTGGTTCGCGGGAGGGCCCCAAATACGCAGTATTTT. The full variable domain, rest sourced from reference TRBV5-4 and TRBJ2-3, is ETGVTQSPTHLIKTRGQQVTLRCSSQSGHNTVSWYQQALGQGPQFIFQYYREEENGRGNFPPRFSGLQFPNYSSELNVNALELDDSALYLCASSLVRGRAPNTQYFGPGTRLTVL.

The CDR3 DNA reads TGTGCCAGCAGTCAAAACCCCACTTTGGATGAGCAGTTCTTC. Amino acid sequence: CASSQNPTLDEQFF. This chain links TRBV9 with TRBJ2-1; D is unresolved. Germline V lookup: CDR1 SGDLS, CDR2 YYNGEE. With 5 bases removed from V and 8 bases from J, the gap between germline ends came to 17 bases. There are 14 residues in the CDR3.

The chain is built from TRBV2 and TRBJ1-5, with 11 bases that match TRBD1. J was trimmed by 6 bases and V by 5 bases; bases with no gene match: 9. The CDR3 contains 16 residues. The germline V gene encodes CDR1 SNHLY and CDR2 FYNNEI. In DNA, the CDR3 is TGTGCCAGCAGTACGTGGAGGACAGGGGGCAGTCAGCCCCAGCATTTT. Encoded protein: CASSTWRTGGSQPQHF.

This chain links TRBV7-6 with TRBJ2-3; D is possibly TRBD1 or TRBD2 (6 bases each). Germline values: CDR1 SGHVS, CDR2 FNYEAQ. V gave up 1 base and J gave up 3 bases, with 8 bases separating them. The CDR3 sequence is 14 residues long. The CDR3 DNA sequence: TGTGCCAGCAGCTTAGAGGGGGGTACAGATACGCAGTATTTT. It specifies CASSLEGGTDTQYF.

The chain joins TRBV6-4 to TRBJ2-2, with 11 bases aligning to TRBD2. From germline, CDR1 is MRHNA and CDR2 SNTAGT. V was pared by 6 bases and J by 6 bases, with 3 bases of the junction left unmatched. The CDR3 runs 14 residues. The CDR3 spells CASRLAGDAGELFF. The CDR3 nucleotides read TGTGCCAGCAGACTAGCGGGAGATGCCGGGGAGCTGTTTTTT.